One TCR beta chain is described in this entry. V lost 6 bases, J lost 4 bases, and 9 bases lay in between. Germline-derived CDR1 and CDR2 are DFQATT and SNEGSKA (reference sequence). The CDR3 spans 11 residues. The PCR employed 60 Vbeta primers together with 13 Jbeta primers. Sequencing was performed with immunoSEQ multiplex PCR; in TCRdb, only in-frame clones are kept and a portion is missing. Altogether 200,000 or so clones are present, about 80% being singletons, with the ten largest covering more than 1.3%. The source of the sample is a study of cytomegalovirus exposure and HLA in healthy donors. The origin of this receptor is a girl aged 5 to 17 in good health and CMV-seronegative. The chain employs TRBV20-1 and TRBJ2-5; D uncertain. What was sequenced was PBMCs. CDR3 sequence: CSAPLRETQYF. For the CDR3, the DNA is TGCAGTGCCCCACTCCGAGAGACCCAGTACTTC.